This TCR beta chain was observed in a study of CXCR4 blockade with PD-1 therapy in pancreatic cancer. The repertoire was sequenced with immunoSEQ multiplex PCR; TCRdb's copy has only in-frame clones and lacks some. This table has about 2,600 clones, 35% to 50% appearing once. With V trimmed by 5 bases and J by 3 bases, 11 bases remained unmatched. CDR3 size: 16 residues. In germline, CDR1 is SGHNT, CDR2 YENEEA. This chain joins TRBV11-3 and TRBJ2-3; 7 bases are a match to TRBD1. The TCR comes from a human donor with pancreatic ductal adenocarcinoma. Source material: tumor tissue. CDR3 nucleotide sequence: TGTGCCAGCAGCACAGGGGTCGGCATCGGAACAGATACGCAGTATTTT. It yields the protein CASSTGVGIGTDTQYF.